This TCR beta chain was identified during a study of blood T cells in healthy people across ages. For the second PCR, which ran for about 7 to 11 cycles, a sample-barcoded 5' primer and a J-beta primer mix were used. TCRdb re-called the 5' RACE reads with MiXCR, one entry per CDR3 protein. Among about 940,000 distinct CDR3 sequences, roughly 52% were seen once, and the ten largest hold 13%. The J segment lost 2 bases and the V segment lost 4 bases, leaving 13 bases of the junction unmatched. The CDR3 sequence is 17 residues long. Germline V gene lookup returns CDR1 MNHNS and CDR2 SASEGT. The people who gave samples were healthy Caucasians from Russia, aged roughly 6 to 90. PBMCs, at least 7 million per sample, were isolated.

This sequence was found in a man aged 30 to 45 in good health. The chain employs TRBV6-1 and TRBJ1-2; 7 nucleotides align to TRBD1. Sequenced material: blood. The CDR3 DNA follows: TGTGCCAGCAGTGGGCCTAAGGAGGGGGCAGGAAACTATGGCTACACCTTC. This encodes CASSGPKEGAGNYGYTF.